Following are 26 T cell receptor beta chains from one sample sequenced in a study of blood T cell repertoires in COVID-19. This table comes from immunoSEQ multiplex PCR, and its TCRdb copy is limited to in-frame clones, with some not included. The data show approximately 200,000 clones, approximately 90% seen once. Sample: peripheral blood. The receptors here all came from a man aged 50 or older with acute or convalescent COVID-19.

The chain links TRBV6-5 to TRBJ2-5; 7 bases are a match to TRBD1. CDR3 length: 14 residues. Trimming removed 0 bases from V and 5 bases from J; junction bases left unmatched: 3. Germline loops: CDR1 MNHEY, CDR2 SVGAGI. CDR3 residues: CASSYSGGQETQYF. The CDR3 DNA follows: TGTGCCAGCAGTTACTCAGGGGGCCAGGAGACCCAGTACTTC.

The V call is TRBV6-5, the J call TRBJ1-2; no reliable D call. This CDR3 is 14 amino acids long. CDR1 MNHEY and CDR2 SVGAGI come from the germline V gene. The V and J ends lost 0 bases and 4 bases respectively, with 9 bases between them. This CDR3 is CASSYSFDIYGYTF. CDR3 nucleotides: TGTGCCAGCAGTTACTCTTTCGACATCTATGGCTACACCTTC.

This clone was detected ten times or more. The J gene is TRBJ2-5, the V gene TRBV7-9, with 7 bases aligning to TRBD1. Germline CDR1 and CDR2: SEHNR and FQNEAQ (reference sequence). The CDR3 runs to 14 residues. The trim removed 7 bases at V and 4 bases at J, leaving 9 bases unmatched. The CDR3 sequence: CASIQRQGSETQYF. The DNA of the CDR3 is TGTGCCAGCATCCAGAGACAGGGTTCAGAGACCCAGTACTTC.

The V call is TRBV5-6, the J call TRBJ1-1; the D is unclear. The CDR3 is 15 amino acids. Germline-derived CDR1 and CDR2 are SGHDT and YYEEEE. Trimming shortened V by 1 base and J by 1 base, and 11 bases separated the two germline ends. The CDR3 DNA is TGTGCCAGCAGCTTGTTACGAAGAGAGAACACTGAAGCTTTCTTT. It yields the protein CASSLLRRENTEAFF.

This chain connects TRBV5-4 to TRBJ1-2, with TRBD1 matching 9 bases. CDR1 is SGHNT and CDR2 is YYREEE in the germline V gene (reference sequence). This CDR3 is 15 amino acids long. V dropped 0 bases and J dropped 8; count of bases not matched to a gene: 8. This CDR3 reads CASSLGGQGFPGYTF. The CDR3 DNA reads as TGTGCCAGCAGCTTGGGCGGACAGGGGTTTCCGGGCTACACCTTC.

V usage is TRBV18 and J usage is TRBJ1-2; TRBD1 agrees at 7 bases. After removal of 6 bases from V and 3 bases from J, the junction contained 4 bases not matched to a gene. The CDR3 extends over 13 amino acids. Germline V lookup: CDR1 KGHSH, CDR2 LQKENI. The CDR3 region is CASSHDRDYGYTF. The CDR3 bases are TGTGCCAGCTCCCACGACAGGGACTATGGCTACACCTTC.

The CDR3 here is CASSREATTNEKLFF. The CDR3 DNA sequence: TGCGCCAGCAGCAGAGAAGCCACAACTAATGAAAAACTGTTTTTT. The chain employs TRBV5-1 and TRBJ1-4; D remains unclear. Trimming cost V 4 bases and J 0 bases, with 10 bases left between them. The CDR3 spans 15 residues. Germline V gene lookup returns CDR1 SGHRS and CDR2 YFSETQ.

V usage is TRBV11-2 and J usage is TRBJ2-2; TRBD1 aligns across 7 bases. V shed 2 bases, J shed 7 bases, and the junction held 7 bases outside the gene matches. From germline, CDR1 is SGHAT and CDR2 FQNNGV. This CDR3 is built from 15 residues. CDR3 in DNA: TGTGCCAGCAGCTTAACAGGGGAGTGGTTCGGGGAGCTGTTTTTT. Protein product: CASSLTGEWFGELFF.

This chain links TRBV24-1 with TRBJ2-1; TRBD2 agrees at 13 bases. The CDR3 is made up of 16 amino acids. Losses at the gene ends were 5 bases for V and 6 bases for J; bases not matched to a gene: 6. CDR1 KGHDR and CDR2 SFDVKD come from the germline V gene. The CDR3 sequence is CATSAPTSGGFNEQFF. CDR3 nucleotides: TGTGCCACCAGTGCCCCGACTAGCGGGGGGTTCAATGAGCAGTTCTTC.

This clone was seen only a few times. The DNA of the CDR3 is TGTGCCAGCAGCAGGGGGCAACACTATGGCTACACCTTC. The encoded protein is CASSRGQHYGYTF. The rearrangement joins TRBV12-3 or TRBV12-4 to TRBJ1-2, with 8 bases fitting TRBD1. V was pared by 6 bases and J by 3 bases, with 3 bases of the junction left unmatched. The CDR3 totals 13 residues.

This chain links TRBV27 with TRBJ1-2, with 8 bases fitting TRBD1. This CDR3 region has 18 residues. J gave up 4 bases and V 5 bases, and 18 bases lay outside the gene matches. Germline CDR1 and CDR2: MNHEY and SMNVEV (reference sequence). The DNA of the CDR3 is TGTGCCAGCAGTCCGTACACTCACACCCATGGGACAGGCTATGGCTACACCTTC. Translating it yields CASSPYTHTHGTGYGYTF.

The chain recombines TRBV25-1 with TRBJ1-1, with TRBD1 matching 7 bases. CDR1 is MGHDK and CDR2 is SYGVNS in the germline V gene. Trimming at V came to 1 base and at J to 6 bases, leaving 5 bases not matched to a gene. This CDR3 spans 14 amino acids. CDR3 region: CASSEFTGDAEAFF. In nucleotides, the CDR3 is TGTGCCAGCAGTGAATTCACAGGGGACGCTGAAGCTTTCTTT.

This chain uses TRBV5-1 with TRBJ1-1; 8 bases align to TRBD1. The CDR3 extends over 16 amino acids. V shed 1 base, J shed 4 bases, and the junction held 9 bases outside the gene matches. In germline, CDR1 is SGHRS, CDR2 YFSETQ. CDR3 DNA sequence: TGCGCCAGCAGCTTGTCCGCGACAGGGGTCGTCACTGAAGCTTTCTTT. Translation: CASSLSATGVVTEAFF.

The chain is built from TRBV14 and TRBJ1-6; no clear D gene. Per germline, CDR1 SGHDN and CDR2 FVKESK. V lost 0 bases, J lost 7 bases, and 10 bases lay in between. The length of the CDR3 is 15 residues. This chain's CDR3 is CASSQDWAVNSPLHF. The CDR3 nucleotides are TGTGCCAGCAGCCAAGATTGGGCAGTAAATTCACCCCTCCACTTT. Full variable domain (outside the CDR3, taken from reference TRBV14 and TRBJ1-6): EAGVTQFPSHSVIEKGQTVTLRCDPISGHDNLYWYRRVMGKEIKFLLHFVKESKQDESGMPNNRFLAERTGGTYSTLKVQPAELEDSGVYFCASSQDWAVNSPLHFGNGTRLTVT.

J is TRBJ1-6 and V is TRBV25-1; unclear D gene. This CDR3 has 13 amino acids. Germline V gene sequence: CDR1 MGHDK, CDR2 SYGVNS. V was cut by 4 bases and J by 4 bases, with 5 bases left in between. The DNA of the CDR3 is TGTGCCAGCAGTGGGCAGTATAATTCACCCCTCCACTTT. It yields the protein CASSGQYNSPLHF.

V and J are TRBV5-1 and TRBJ1-1, with a weak D call TRBD1 (6 bases). Germline CDR1 is SGHRS and CDR2 is YFSETQ. Trimming removed 0 bases at V and 4 bases at J, with 13 bases between. The CDR3 is 15 amino acids. CDR3 DNA: TGCGCCAGCAGCTTGGAGGGGGGGACGATCACTGAAGCTTTCTTT. The encoded protein is CASSLEGGTITEAFF.

This clone was picked up a small number of times. CDR3 in amino acids: CASSLHLDTEAFF. The CDR3, as DNA: TGTGCCAGTTCTCTCCATCTAGACACTGAAGCTTTCTTT. The chain employs TRBV19 and TRBJ1-1; D unresolved. CDR3 length equals 13 residues. CDR1 and CDR2 (germline): LNHDA, SQIVND (reference sequence). The V and J ends lost 8 bases and 3 bases respectively, with 13 bases between them.

This rearrangement joins TRBV6-4 to TRBJ2-3; D is perhaps TRBD2 (5 bases). There are 16 residues in the CDR3. Trimming shortened V by 6 bases and J by 0 bases, and 16 bases separated the two germline ends. Per the germline V gene, CDR1 is MRHNA and CDR2 is SNTAGT. CDR3 sequence reads: CASRPPPGYSTDTQYF. The DNA for the CDR3 is TGTGCCAGCAGACCCCCCCCGGGGTACAGCACAGATACGCAGTATTTT.

The chain is built from TRBV5-6 and TRBJ1-3; D gene ambiguous. The CDR3 has 18 amino acids. Germline CDR1 reads SGHDT; CDR2 reads YYEEEE. V lost 2 bases and J lost 1, with 19 bases in between. In DNA form, the CDR3 reads TGTGCCAGCAGCTTTAATTCGGGTTGGTCGGGTTCTGGAAACACCATATATTTT. Translation gives CASSFNSGWSGSGNTIYF. Full variable domain (outside the CDR3, taken from reference TRBV5-6 and TRBJ1-3): DAGVTQSPTHLIKTRGQQVTLRCSPKSGHDTVSWYQQALGQGPQFIFQYYEEEERQRGNFPDRFSGHQFPNYSSELNVNALLLGDSALYLCASSFNSGWSGSGNTIYFGEGSWLTVV.

The V and J genes are TRBV19 and TRBJ1-4; perhaps TRBD1 as D (5 bases). CDR3 length: 14 residues. V was shortened by 5 bases and J by 4 bases, with 11 bases between the two germline ends. CDR1 LNHDA and CDR2 SQIVND come from the germline V gene (reference sequence). CDR3: CASSPDKYNEKLFF. The CDR3 coding sequence is TGTGCCAGTAGTCCGGACAAGTATAATGAAAAACTGTTTTTT.

The gene calls are TRBV7-2 and TRBJ1-3, with 10 nucleotides matching TRBD1. The CDR3 consists of 16 residues. Germline V gene sequence: CDR1 SGHTA, CDR2 FQGNSA. V dropped 4 bases and J dropped 3; count of bases not matched to a gene: 6. The DNA for the CDR3 is TGTGCCAGCAGCTACTGGACAGGGGGAAGTGGAAACACCATATATTTT. Residues: CASSYWTGGSGNTIYF.

The sample holds a few counts of this clone. The genes are TRBV2 and TRBJ2-1; no firm D call. The CDR3 spans 12 residues. Trimming shortened V by 8 bases and J by 5 bases, and 10 bases separated the two germline ends. Germline values: CDR1 SNHLY, CDR2 FYNNEI. CDR3 sequence (DNA): TGTGCCAGCTGGCAGGTAAACAATGAGCAGTTCTTC. It specifies CASWQVNNEQFF.

In this sample, this clone turned up once. The chain joins TRBV2 to TRBJ2-1; 9 bases fit TRBD2. This CDR3 is 15 amino acids long. J was trimmed by 7 bases and V by 5 bases; bases with no gene match: 9. Germline assignment: CDR1 SNHLY and CDR2 FYNNEI. CDR3 region: CASSLRGTSLNEQFF. The DNA of the CDR3 is TGTGCCAGCAGTCTAAGGGGGACTAGCTTGAATGAGCAGTTCTTC.

The V call is TRBV19, the J call TRBJ2-1, with TRBD2 matching 8 bases. The germline CDR1 and CDR2 sequences are LNHDA and SQIVND (reference sequence). This CDR3 region has 17 residues. V shed 6 bases and J 3 bases; nucleotides not matched to a gene: 13. CDR3 bases: TGTGCCAGTAGGCCCGGGGCGGCGGGGGGACGCTACAATGAGCAGTTCTTC. Protein sequence: CASRPGAAGGRYNEQFF.

The rearrangement links TRBV19 to TRBJ2-7; 11 bases fit TRBD2. V dropped 9 bases and J dropped 6; count of bases not matched to a gene: 7. CDR3 length equals 13 residues. From germline, CDR1 is LNHDA and CDR2 SQIVND (reference sequence). CDR3 coding DNA: TGTGCCAGCGGCTTAGCGGGGGGGCTCGAGCAGTACTTC. It yields the protein CASGLAGGLEQYF.

This chain links TRBV30 with TRBJ1-6; D is unresolved. CDR3 length: 14 amino acids. V lost 3 bases, J lost 0 bases, and 6 bases lay in between. CDR1 is GTSNPN, CDR2 SVGIG, per germline (reference sequence). The CDR3 protein is CAWRTTSYNSPLHF. The CDR3 DNA sequence: TGTGCCTGGAGGACAACCTCCTATAATTCACCCCTCCACTTT.